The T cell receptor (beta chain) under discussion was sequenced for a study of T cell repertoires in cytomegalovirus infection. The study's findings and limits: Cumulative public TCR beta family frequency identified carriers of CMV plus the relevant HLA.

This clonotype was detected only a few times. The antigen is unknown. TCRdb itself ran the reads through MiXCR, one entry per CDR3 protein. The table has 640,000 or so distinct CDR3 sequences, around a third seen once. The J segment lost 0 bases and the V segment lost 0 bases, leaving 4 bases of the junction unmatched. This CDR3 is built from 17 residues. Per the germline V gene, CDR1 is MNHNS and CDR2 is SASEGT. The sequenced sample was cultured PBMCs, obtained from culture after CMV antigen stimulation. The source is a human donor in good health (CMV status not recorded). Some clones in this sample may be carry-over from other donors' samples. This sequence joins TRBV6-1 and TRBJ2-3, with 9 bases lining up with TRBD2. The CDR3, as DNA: TGTGCCAGCAGTGAAGCCTCTAGCGGGGCTAGCACAGATACGCAGTATTTT. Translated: CASSEASSGASTDTQYF.